The source of this TCR beta chain is a study of CD8 T cells in ankylosing spondylitis (TCRdb year 2017). About the investigation overall: The study profiled T cell receptor beta repertoires in healthy donors and ankylosing spondylitis patients to find disease-linked TCR variants. The full study cohort comprised approximately 23 ankylosing spondylitis patients and 110 or so healthy donors. Peripheral blood was sampled, and synovial fluid was also collected from ankylosing spondylitis patients. Findings and caveats that apply to the study as a whole: The disease-linked clones had a CD8+ phenotype and were found at relatively low frequencies in peripheral blood. A TCR beta motif of eight highly homologous amino acid variants appeared characteristic of blood from ankylosing spondylitis patients. Some motif variants were previously reported in synovial fluid and blood of reactive arthritis patients, suggesting common disease-initiation mechanisms. The disease-linked clones were reported as significantly enriched in matched synovial fluid samples from ankylosing spondylitis patients.

Sequencing used an Illumina HiSeq 2500. TCR beta libraries were prepared by quantitative 5'-RACE with molecular barcodes. Per the source publication's procedure: A new computational method based on a probabilistic model of VDJ rearrangement was used to identify disease-linked TCR variants. TCRdb reprocessed the public reads (quality trimming at Q25 with fastp, clone calling with MiXCR) and kept in-frame beta chains. Rows merge per CDR3 protein into single entries with the most common DNA and genes. None of the V and J calls come from the authors' own analysis; TCRdb made them. Counted in this sample were under 450,000 distinct CDR3 sequences; approximately 17% of them appeared once. The ten largest clones take up about 0.94% of the sample. CDR1 and CDR2 are read off the germline V gene as MNHNS and SASEGT. The V and J ends are trimmed by 2 bases and 3 bases, leaving 10 bases between them. The CDR3 goes from the cysteine to the phenylalanine over 15 residues. Just the 45-base CDR3 DNA is kept, in frame starting at base 1.

As concerns this clonotype: Which antigen it targets is not known. No per-base quality is available; no much larger clone lies one base away.

The V gene is TRBV6-1 and the J gene is TRBJ2-2; perhaps TRBD1 is the D gene, with 6 bases matching. Source material: blood, either unsorted or a sorted T cell fraction (not recorded which). The sequence was obtained from a male donor with ankylosing spondylitis. CDR3 region: CASSEFGQYTGELFF. The DNA is TGTGCCAGCAGTGAATTCGGACAGTACACCGGGGAGCTGTTTTTT.